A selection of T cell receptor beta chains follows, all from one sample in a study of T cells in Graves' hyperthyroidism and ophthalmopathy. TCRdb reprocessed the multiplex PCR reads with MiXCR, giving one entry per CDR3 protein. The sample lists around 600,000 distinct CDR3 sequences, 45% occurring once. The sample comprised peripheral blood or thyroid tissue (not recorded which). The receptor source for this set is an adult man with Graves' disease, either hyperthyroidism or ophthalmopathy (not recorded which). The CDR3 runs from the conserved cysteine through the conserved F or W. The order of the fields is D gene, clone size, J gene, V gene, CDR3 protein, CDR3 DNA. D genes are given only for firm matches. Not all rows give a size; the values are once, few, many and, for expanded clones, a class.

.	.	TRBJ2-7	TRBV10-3	CAIRRGQGSTEQYF	TGTGCCATCAGAAGAGGGCAGGGGTCCACCGAGCAGTACTTC
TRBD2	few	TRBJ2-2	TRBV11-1	CASSPPAGTSGYTGELFF	TGCGCCAGCAGTCCTCCGGCCGGGACTAGCGGGTACACCGGGGAGCTGTTTTTT
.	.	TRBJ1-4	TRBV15	CATSRDREGLGEKLFF	TGTGCCACCAGCAGAGATCGGGAGGGGTTGGGTGAAAAACTGTTTTTT
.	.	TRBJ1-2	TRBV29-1	CGGQVGTVPAF	TGCGGTGGGCAGGTCGGGACCGTTCCTGCCTTC
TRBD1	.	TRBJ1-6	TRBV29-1	CSVGATGDDSPLHF	TGCAGCGTTGGGGCAACAGGGGACGATTCACCCCTCCACTTT
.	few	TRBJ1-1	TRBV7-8	CASSSTSVWNTEAFF	TGTGCCAGCAGCTCTACCTCTGTTTGGAACACTGAAGCTTTCTTT
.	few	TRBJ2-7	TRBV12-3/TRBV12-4	CASSPSRYEQYF	TGTGCCAGCAGTCCATCTAGGTACGAGCAGTACTTC
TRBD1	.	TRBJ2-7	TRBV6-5	CASSVSGQGSGEQYF	TGTGCCAGCAGTGTCTCCGGACAGGGCTCAGGCGAGCAGTACTTC
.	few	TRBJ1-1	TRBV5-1	CASSSARVNTEAFF	TGCGCCAGCAGCTCGGCGAGAGTGAACACTGAAGCTTTCTTT
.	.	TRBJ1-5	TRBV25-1	CATARPSTGTNQPQHF	TGTGCCACCGCGCGTCCCTCAACAGGGACGAATCAGCCCCAGCATTTT
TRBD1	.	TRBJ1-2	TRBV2	CASSEYRGSRYGYTF	TGTGCCAGCAGTGAATACAGGGGGAGCCGGTATGGCTACACCTTC
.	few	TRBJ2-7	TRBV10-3	CAIRVDRAYEQYF	TGTGCCATCAGGGTGGACAGAGCCTACGAGCAGTACTTC
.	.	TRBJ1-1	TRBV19	CASSTGGGEAEAFF	TGTGCCAGTAGTACCGGGGGGGGTGAGGCTGAAGCTTTCTTT
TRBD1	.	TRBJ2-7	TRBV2	CAISATGTGADEQYF	TGTGCCATCAGTGCAACCGGGACAGGGGCCGACGAGCAGTACTTC
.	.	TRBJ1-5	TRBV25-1	CASSAREAQGWQPQHF	TGTGCCAGCAGTGCTAGAGAGGCCCAGGGATGGCAGCCCCAGCATTTT
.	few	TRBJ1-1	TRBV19	CASRVIWDGNTEAFF	TGTGCCAGTAGAGTCATTTGGGACGGTAACACTGAAGCTTTCTTT
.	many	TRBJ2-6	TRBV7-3	CASSPSVTSGANVLTF	TGTGCCAGCAGCCCCTCGGTGACCTCTGGGGCCAACGTCCTGACTTTC
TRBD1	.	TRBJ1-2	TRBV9	CASSVGTGGYTF	TGTGCCAGCAGCGTGGGGACAGGTGGCTACACCTTC
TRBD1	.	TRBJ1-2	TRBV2	CASSSTGTDYINYGYTF	TGTGCCAGCAGTTCTACCGGGACAGACTACATAAACTATGGCTACACCTTC
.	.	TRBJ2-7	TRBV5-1	CASSQAYGGQGEQYF	TGCGCCAGCAGCCAAGCGTACGGGGGGCAAGGCGAGCAGTACTTC
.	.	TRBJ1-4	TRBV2	CASSDRRTVNEKLFF	TGTGCCAGCAGTGATAGGAGGACAGTTAATGAAAAACTGTTTTTT
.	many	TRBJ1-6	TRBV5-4	CASSLKRRDSPLHF	TGTGCCAGCAGCTTGAAGAGACGGGATTCACCCCTCCACTTT
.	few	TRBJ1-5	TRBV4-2	CASSARDLDRPQHF	TGTGCCAGTAGTGCCCGGGATTTAGATCGGCCCCAGCATTTT
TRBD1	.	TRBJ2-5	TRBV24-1	CATGRQGQETQYF	TGTGCCACCGGGAGACAGGGCCAAGAGACCCAGTACTTC
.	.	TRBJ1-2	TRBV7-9	CASRLARTEKDGYTF	TGTGCCAGCCGCTTGGCCCGGACAGAAAAAGATGGCTACACCTTC
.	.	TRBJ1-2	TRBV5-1	CASSSQMNYGYTF	TGCGCCAGCAGCTCTCAGATGAACTATGGCTACACCTTC
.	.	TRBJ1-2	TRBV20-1	CSAGKGDGYTF	TGCAGTGCCGGGAAGGGTGATGGCTACACCTTC
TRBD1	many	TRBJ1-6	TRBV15	CATSPRQGAGNSPLHF	TGTGCCACCAGCCCGCGACAGGGGGCGGGTAATTCACCCCTCCACTTT